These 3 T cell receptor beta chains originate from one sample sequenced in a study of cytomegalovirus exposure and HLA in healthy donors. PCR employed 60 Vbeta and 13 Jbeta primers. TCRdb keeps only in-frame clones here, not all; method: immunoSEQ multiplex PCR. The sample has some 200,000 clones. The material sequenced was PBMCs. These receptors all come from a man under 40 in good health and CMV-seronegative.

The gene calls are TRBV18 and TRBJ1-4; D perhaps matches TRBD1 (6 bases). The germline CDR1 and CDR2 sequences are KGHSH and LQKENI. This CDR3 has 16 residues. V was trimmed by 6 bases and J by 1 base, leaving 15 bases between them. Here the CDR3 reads CASSKQGVGTNEKLFF. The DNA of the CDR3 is TGTGCCAGCTCGAAACAGGGTGTGGGAACTAATGAAAAACTGTTTTTT.

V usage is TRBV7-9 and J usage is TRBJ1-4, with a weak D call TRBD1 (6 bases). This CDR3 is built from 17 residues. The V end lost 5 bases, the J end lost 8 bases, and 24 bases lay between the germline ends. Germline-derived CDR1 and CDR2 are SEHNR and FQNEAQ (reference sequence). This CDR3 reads CASSLDRYRGLGEKLFF. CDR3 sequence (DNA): TGTGCCAGCAGCCTTGACAGGTATAGAGGCTTAGGAGAAAAACTGTTTTTT. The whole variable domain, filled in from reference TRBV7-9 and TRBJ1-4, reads DTGVSQNPRHKITKRGQNVTFRCDPISEHNRLYWYRQTLGQGPEFLTYFQNEAQLEKSRLLSDRFSAERPKGSFSTLEIQRTEQGDSAMYLCASSLDRYRGLGEKLFFGSGTQLSVL.

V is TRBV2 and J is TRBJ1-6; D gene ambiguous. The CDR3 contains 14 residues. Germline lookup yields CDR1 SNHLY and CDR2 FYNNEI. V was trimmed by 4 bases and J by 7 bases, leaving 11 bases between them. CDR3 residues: CASSATTRNSPLHF. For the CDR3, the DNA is TGTGCCAGCAGTGCCACGACGCGGAATTCACCCCTCCACTTT.